The following is a TCR beta chain sequence with its context. Germline-derived CDR1 and CDR2 are MGHRA and YSYEKL. V lost 4 bases and J 1 base, leaving 14 bases between the germline ends. This CDR3 contains 16 residues. This entry comes from a study of cytomegalovirus exposure and HLA in healthy donors. The PCR employed 60 Vbeta primers together with 13 Jbeta primers. Libraries were prepared by immunoSEQ multiplex PCR; TCRdb keeps only in-frame clonotypes and omits some of them. The table lists 200,000 to 250,000 clones, over 75% of them singletons. The chain has TRBV4-1 and TRBJ1-5; TRBD1 is a possible D gene (5 bases). The TCR was taken from a human donor in good health. The sequencing input was PBMCs. The CDR3 protein is CASSPSRAGSNQPQHF. CDR3 sequence (DNA): TGCGCCAGCAGCCCCTCCCGGGCAGGGAGCAATCAGCCCCAGCATTTT.